This T cell receptor beta chain is from a study of control samples from healthy donors and cancer patients. Libraries were prepared by immunoSEQ multiplex PCR; TCRdb keeps only in-frame clonotypes and omits some of them. Of 120,000 or so clones listed, around 90% are singletons. J gave up 9 bases and V 6 bases, and 7 bases lay outside the gene matches. The CDR3 extends over 11 amino acids. Germline-derived CDR1 and CDR2 are SQVTM and ANQGSEA. This TCR came from a middle-aged man in good health. Sequencing input: blood. V usage is TRBV29-1 and J usage is TRBJ2-7; 8 bases map to TRBD1. The CDR3 DNA follows: TGCAGCGTGGCAGACAGGGGAAGGCAGTACTTC. This gives the protein CSVADRGRQYF.